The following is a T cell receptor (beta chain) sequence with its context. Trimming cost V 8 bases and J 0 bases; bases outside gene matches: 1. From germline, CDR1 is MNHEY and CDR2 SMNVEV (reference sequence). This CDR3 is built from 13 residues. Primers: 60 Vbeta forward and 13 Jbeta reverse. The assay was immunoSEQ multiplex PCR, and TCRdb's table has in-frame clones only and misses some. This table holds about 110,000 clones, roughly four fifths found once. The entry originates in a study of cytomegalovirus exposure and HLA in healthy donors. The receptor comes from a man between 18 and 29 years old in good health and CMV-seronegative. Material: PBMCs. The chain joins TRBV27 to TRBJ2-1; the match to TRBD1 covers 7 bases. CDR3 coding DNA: TGTGCCAGCTGGGACAGCTCCTACAATGAGCAGTTCTTC. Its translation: CASWDSSYNEQFF.